Presented here are 32 T cell receptor beta chains from one specimen sequenced in a study of blood T cell repertoires in COVID-19. Only in-frame clones appear in the TCRdb table, and some are missing; sequencing was by immunoSEQ multiplex PCR. Of 20,000 to 30,000 clones in the sample, around 94% were seen once. Sequencing used peripheral blood. The receptors were gathered from a human donor in a cohort sampled during active COVID-19.

The chain is built from TRBV7-6 and TRBJ1-1; weak D call: TRBD1 (5 bases). The CDR3 contains 15 residues. Germline CDR1 is SGHVS and CDR2 is FNYEAQ. V lost 5 bases and J 2 bases, leaving 15 bases between the germline ends. CDR3 in amino acids: CASSPRQTYNTEAFF. Written as DNA, the CDR3 is TGTGCCAGCAGCCCGCGACAGACGTACAACACTGAAGCTTTCTTT.

The chain has TRBV6-5 and TRBJ2-1; 11 nucleotides line up with TRBD2. Germline CDR1 reads MNHEY; CDR2 reads SVGAGI. The V and J ends lost 2 bases and 6 bases, in that order; junction bases with no gene match: 6. CDR3 length equals 16 residues. The CDR3 coding sequence is TGTGCCAGCAGTTACAGGGCTAGCGGGAGGCTCAATGAGCAGTTCTTC. It encodes CASSYRASGRLNEQFF.

CDR3 sequence (DNA): TGTGCCAGCAGCTTAGGTCTTTGGACAGGGGATGGCTACACCTTC. Protein product: CASSLGLWTGDGYTF. The chain joins TRBV7-9 to TRBJ1-2, with 9 positions matching TRBD1. Germline V CDR1 and CDR2: SEHNR, FQNEAQ (reference sequence). This CDR3 comprises 15 residues. V trimming: 1 base; J trimming: 6 bases; junction bases outside the gene matches: 6.

The chain carries TRBV19 and TRBJ1-5; possibly TRBD1 for D (6 bases). The V gene's germline CDR1 is LNHDA and CDR2 SQIVND (reference sequence). Trimming took 7 bases from V and 2 from J, leaving 30 bases between them. This CDR3 spans 20 amino acids. For the CDR3, the DNA is TGTGCCAGTACCAAACGATCCCGGGACACCAGCCCATTGGGCAATCAGCCCCAGCATTTT. Protein sequence: CASTKRSRDTSPLGNQPQHF.

CDR3 sequence (DNA): TGTGCCAGCAGTTACTCGCCAGGGGAACGGGAAAAACTGTTTTTT. Amino acids: CASSYSPGEREKLFF. The chain carries TRBV6-6 and TRBJ1-4; tentatively, D is TRBD1 (6 bases). Looked up from germline, CDR1 is MNHNY and CDR2 is SVGAGI (reference sequence). The CDR3 runs to 15 residues. The ends were cut back, 0 bases at V and 8 bases at J, with 13 bases in the middle.

This clone was recorded a few times. The same CDR3 arises from other DNA sequences in this sample as well. The V and J genes are TRBV28 and TRBJ1-6, with D possibly TRBD1 on 5 matching bases. This CDR3 comprises 14 residues. Germline CDR1 reads MDHEN; CDR2 reads SYDVKM. V lost 2 bases to trimming and J lost 6 bases, with 8 bases between them. The CDR3 sequence: CASSLVTANSPLHF. The CDR3 DNA is TGTGCCAGCAGTTTAGTGACAGCTAATTCACCCCTCCACTTT.

J is TRBJ1-2 and V is TRBV5-6; 10 bases are shared with TRBD1. Germline V gives CDR1 SGHDT, CDR2 YYEEEE. The V segment lost 4 bases and the J segment 6 bases; nucleotides outside the gene matches: 9. The CDR3 totals 15 residues. CDR3: CASSPGTGESDGYTF. CDR3 nucleotide sequence: TGTGCCAGCAGCCCCGGGACAGGGGAATCAGATGGCTACACCTTC. Together with reference TRBV5-6 and TRBJ1-2, the CDR3 gives the full variable domain: DAGVTQSPTHLIKTRGQQVTLRCSPKSGHDTVSWYQQALGQGPQFIFQYYEEEERQRGNFPDRFSGHQFPNYSSELNVNALLLGDSALYLCASSPGTGESDGYTFGSGTRLTVV.

V and J are TRBV28 and TRBJ1-2; 8 nucleotides match TRBD1. Trimming cost V 5 bases and J 4 bases; bases outside gene matches: 12. The CDR3 covers 16 residues. Germline CDR1 and CDR2: MDHEN and SYDVKM. The CDR3 DNA sequence: TGTGCCAGCAGTCCTAACGGGCGACAGGGGAGCTATGGCTACACCTTC. Protein sequence: CASSPNGRQGSYGYTF.

The sample holds a few counts of this clone. The chain couples TRBV28 to TRBJ1-4; 7 bases are shared with TRBD1. The CDR3 contains 14 residues. Germline CDR1 MDHEN, CDR2 SYDVKM. Losses at the gene ends were 3 bases for V and 6 bases for J; bases not matched to a gene: 4. In DNA form, the CDR3 reads TGTGCCAGCAGTTTCGACAGGGTTTATGAAAAACTGTTTTTT. Translating gives CASSFDRVYEKLFF.

The gene calls are TRBV19 and TRBJ2-2; 7 bases are a match to TRBD1. The CDR3 consists of 13 residues. V was clipped by 5 bases and J by 6 bases; unmatched bases: 3. Germline values: CDR1 LNHDA, CDR2 SQIVND (reference sequence). The CDR3 DNA follows: TGTGCCAGTAGTGACAGGGCCCCCGGGGAGCTGTTTTTT. It is translated as CASSDRAPGELFF. Filled out from reference TRBV19 and TRBJ2-2, the complete variable domain reads DGGITQSPKYLFRKEGQNVTLSCEQNLNHDAMYWYRQDPGQGLRLIYYSQIVNDFQKGDIAEGYSVSREKKESFPLTVTSAQKNPTAFYLCASSDRAPGELFFGEGSRLTVL.

The chain carries TRBV21-1 and TRBJ2-5; the listed D gene, TRBD2, was not tested against the DNA. TRBV21-1 is termed a pseudogene. The CDR3 loop spans 16 amino acids. This CDR3 is CASSKERGGYQETQYF. CDR3 sequence (DNA): TGTGCCAGCAGCAAAGAACGGGGGGGGTACCAAGAGACCCAGTACTTC.

The rearrangement links TRBV11-2 to TRBJ1-3; D remains ambiguous. Trimming stripped 2 bases from V and 3 bases from J, with 23 bases between. The CDR3 consists of 19 residues. Germline loops: CDR1 SGHAT, CDR2 FQNNGV. The CDR3 sequence is CASSLYTRVQRLDGNTIYF. The CDR3 DNA follows: TGTGCCAGCAGCTTATATACGAGGGTCCAGAGATTAGATGGAAACACCATATATTTT.

The chain has TRBV10-3 and TRBJ1-1; TRBD1 matches at 10 bases. Germline values: CDR1 ENHRY, CDR2 SYGVKD. V was clipped by 3 bases and J by 2 bases; unmatched bases: 6. This CDR3 spans 16 amino acids. The CDR3 protein is CAISDPLTGGNTEAFF. DNA of the CDR3: TGTGCCATCAGTGACCCGTTGACAGGGGGCAACACTGAAGCTTTCTTT.

This rearrangement joins TRBV5-6 to TRBJ2-2, with unresolved D. The CDR3 sequence is 15 residues long. In germline, CDR1 is SGHDT, CDR2 YYEEEE. V was pared by 0 bases and J by 2 bases, with 8 bases between. The CDR3 nucleotides are TGTGCCAGCAGCTTGGGCAGACTTAACACCGGGGAGCTGTTTTTT. It yields the protein CASSLGRLNTGELFF.

The V gene is TRBV5-6, the J gene TRBJ1-2; D may be TRBD1 (6 bases). The ends were cut back, 0 bases at V and 4 bases at J, with 13 bases in the middle. CDR1 is SGHDT, CDR2 YYEEEE, per germline. The CDR3 covers 15 residues. In DNA, the CDR3 is TGTGCCAGCAGCTTGGTCCTGACAGGTATCTATGGCTACACCTTC. This sequence encodes CASSLVLTGIYGYTF.

The rearrangement joins TRBV13 to TRBJ1-6; D gene ambiguous. This CDR3 has 15 amino acids. V lost 3 bases to trimming and J lost 8 bases, with 14 bases between them. Per germline, CDR1 PRHDT and CDR2 FYEKMQ (reference sequence). The CDR3 DNA reads as TGTGCCAGCAGCTTGGGAGCGGGGAGGGATTCACCCCTCCACTTT. Translated: CASSLGAGRDSPLHF. The entire variable domain, with the rest obtained from reference TRBV13 and TRBJ1-6, is as follows: AAGVIQSPRHLIKEKRETATLKCYPIPRHDTVYWYQQGPGQDPQFLISFYEKMQSDKGSIPDRFSAQQFSDYHSELNMSSLELGDSALYFCASSLGAGRDSPLHFGNGTRLTVT.

The chain is built from TRBV3-1 (or the pseudogene TRBV3-2) and TRBJ2-4; D is perhaps TRBD1 (5 bases). The CDR3 consists of 15 residues. V lost 2 bases to trimming and J lost 0 bases, with 8 bases between them. Germline V gives CDR1 LGHDT, CDR2 YNNKEL (reference sequence). CDR3 protein: CASSQPGLAKNIQYF. The CDR3 nucleotides read TGTGCCAGCAGCCAACCAGGGTTAGCCAAAAACATTCAGTACTTC.

V is TRBV19 and J is TRBJ1-5, with TRBD1 matching over 9 bases. Unmatched junction bases numbered 8, after V lost 4 bases and J lost 7 bases. The CDR3 is 15 amino acids. Germline V gives CDR1 LNHDA, CDR2 SQIVND (reference sequence). As DNA, the CDR3 is TGTGCCAGTAGTACGGGACAGGGTTCCGGCCAGCCCCAGCATTTT. Translating gives CASSTGQGSGQPQHF.

This clone was counted a single time. V is TRBV24-1 and J is TRBJ2-3; 13 nucleotides match TRBD2. The CDR3 has 16 amino acids. CDR1 is KGHDR, CDR2 SFDVKD, per germline. Trimming removed 2 bases from V and 4 bases from J; junction bases left unmatched: 2. The CDR3 bases are TGTGCCACCAGTGATTCCGGACTAGCGGGAGCAGATACGCAGTATTTT. It yields the protein CATSDSGLAGADTQYF.

This chain connects TRBV28 to TRBJ1-1, with D possibly matching TRBD1 (6 bases). Germline V gene data show CDR1 as MDHEN and CDR2 as SYDVKM. The germline V and J ends were trimmed by 7 bases and 11 bases, with 20 bases remaining between them. This CDR3 region has 13 residues. DNA for the CDR3: TGTGCCAGCACTCTGGAGGGGGGGCGCGAGGCTTTCTTT. As protein: CASTLEGGREAFF.

The chain links TRBV7-8 to TRBJ2-7; possible D gene TRBD1, 7 bases. Germline CDR1 and CDR2: SGHVS and FQNEAQ. The CDR3 is 14 amino acids. Trimming stripped 3 bases from V and 1 base from J, with 10 bases between. The CDR3 DNA sequence: TGTGCCAGCAGCTTGGAGGGACAGTCCTACGAGCAGTACTTC. As protein: CASSLEGQSYEQYF.

In DNA form, the CDR3 reads TGTGCCATCATGGGCAGGGGGCCGGGAGATACGCAGTATTTT. Residues: CAIMGRGPGDTQYF. This sequence joins TRBV10-3 and TRBJ2-3; the match to TRBD1 covers 8 bases. J was trimmed by 5 bases and V by 7 bases; bases with no gene match: 8. The CDR3 is 14 amino acids. Germline V gives CDR1 ENHRY, CDR2 SYGVKD.

V usage is TRBV7-9 and J usage is TRBJ1-2; 10 bases are a match to TRBD1. V was clipped by 5 bases and J by 8 bases; unmatched bases: 11. The CDR3 covers 15 residues. In germline, CDR1 is SEHNR, CDR2 FQNEAQ (reference sequence). CDR3 DNA sequence: TGTGCCAGCAGCCCACACGGGACAGGGGATATGGGCTACACCTTC. Translated: CASSPHGTGDMGYTF.

This clone showed up just once. V and J are TRBV28 and TRBJ2-1; TRBD1 is a possible D gene (5 bases). This CDR3 is built from 13 residues. Between the trimmed V and J ends, which lost 6 bases and 4 bases, there was a span of 10 bases. The germline CDR1 and CDR2 sequences are MDHEN and SYDVKM. The CDR3 reads CASSSQGYNEQFF. The CDR3 DNA follows: TGTGCCAGCAGCTCGCAGGGTTACAATGAGCAGTTCTTC.

This sequence joins TRBV30 and TRBJ2-3; TRBD1 is a possible D gene (6 bases). The CDR3 loop spans 15 amino acids. The V end lost 1 base, the J end lost 6 bases, and 17 bases lay between the germline ends. CDR1 GTSNPN and CDR2 SVGIG come from the germline V gene (reference sequence). DNA of the CDR3: TGTGCCTGGAGTGAATGGGGGACAAGTGGGGATACGCAGTATTTT. It codes for CAWSEWGTSGDTQYF.

The chain combines TRBV9 with TRBJ1-3; unclear D gene. From germline, CDR1 is SGDLS and CDR2 YYNGEE. V lost 5 bases and J 0 bases, leaving 9 bases between the germline ends. This CDR3 comprises 14 residues. CDR3 DNA: TGTGCCAGCAGGGGAGGCGACTCTGGAAACACCATATATTTT. Its protein is CASRGGDSGNTIYF.

The chain combines TRBV7-2 with TRBJ1-2; D is perhaps TRBD1 (6 bases). The germline V gene has CDR1 SGHTA and CDR2 FQGNSA. CDR3 size: 15 residues. V gave up 4 bases and J gave up 4 bases, with 16 bases separating them. The CDR3 reads CASSSLGGGFYGYTF. CDR3 DNA: TGTGCCAGCAGCTCTCTAGGGGGAGGGTTCTATGGCTACACCTTC.

This clone occurred once. This chain links TRBV6-5 with TRBJ2-4; 14 bases are shared with TRBD2. With 4 bases clipped from V and 8 bases from J, the junction kept 7 bases outside the gene matches. Per germline, CDR1 MNHEY and CDR2 SVGAGI. The CDR3 runs to 16 residues. CDR3 loop: CASSSTSGGVSHIQYF. Here the CDR3 DNA reads TGTGCCAGCAGTTCGACTAGCGGGGGGGTTTCCCACATTCAGTACTTC.

The V and J genes are TRBV6-4 and TRBJ1-2; TRBD1 is a possible D gene (6 bases). Germline values: CDR1 MRHNA, CDR2 SNTAGT. The CDR3 runs 15 residues. Trimming took 4 bases from V and 6 from J, leaving 18 bases between them. For the CDR3, the DNA is TGTGCCAGCAGTGCCACCACCGGGACAACCAATGGCTACACCTTC. Its translation: CASSATTGTTNGYTF.

The chain has TRBV9 and TRBJ1-6; 7 positions match TRBD1. The J segment lost 10 bases and the V segment lost 1 base, leaving 8 bases of the junction unmatched. The CDR3 has 15 amino acids. CDR1 and CDR2 from the germline V gene are SGDLS and YYNGEE. CDR3 in DNA: TGTGCCAGCAGCGTATTTGACAGGGACGGCTCACCCCTCCACTTT. Translation gives CASSVFDRDGSPLHF.

The rearrangement uses TRBV24-1 and TRBJ1-5, with 8 bases that match TRBD1. Germline lookup yields CDR1 KGHDR and CDR2 SFDVKD. V lost 3 bases and J lost 0; bases outside the gene matches: 0. This CDR3 is built from 15 residues. CDR3: CATSDDRGSNQPQHF. The CDR3 DNA is TGTGCCACCAGTGATGACAGGGGTAGCAATCAGCCCCAGCATTTT.

The J gene is TRBJ2-7, the V gene TRBV5-1; 8 bases are shared with TRBD1. Germline V gene lookup returns CDR1 SGHRS and CDR2 YFSETQ. Unmatched junction bases numbered 6, after V lost 2 bases and J lost 5 bases. This CDR3 region has 14 residues. CDR3 sequence (DNA): TGCGCCAGCAGCTTCTCAGGACAGGGCGACGAGCAGTACTTC. Its translation is CASSFSGQGDEQYF.